This T cell receptor (beta chain) was obtained from a study of cytomegalovirus exposure and HLA in healthy donors. General study results and limits: Earlier findings revealed that most TCR beta V segments proved productive either about 87% or about 30% of the time. When presence/absence was analysed, sequencing depth was taken to be roughly uniform across donors.

CDR1 and CDR2 (germline): MGHRA, YSYEKL. The CDR3 sequence is 15 residues long. V lost 3 bases to trimming and J lost 8 bases; unmatched junction nucleotides: 12. PCR used 60 Vbeta primers and 13 Jbeta primers. Profiling relied on immunoSEQ multiplex PCR, and the TCRdb table lists in-frame clones only, not all of them. The profile shows around 70,000 clones, 65% to 80% of them singletons. There are a few counts of this clone. Its specificity is not known. The TCR was taken from a man between 65 and 80 years old in good health and CMV-seronegative. What was sequenced was PBMCs. The chain employs TRBV4-1 and TRBJ1-2; 7 bases map to TRBD1. DNA for the CDR3: TGCGCCAGCAGCCAGCCGACAGGGCAACGGGCCGGCTACACCTTC. Residues: CASSQPTGQRAGYTF.